The rows below give T cell receptor beta chains drawn from one sample of a study of post-analysis software for immune sequencing data. In TCRdb, the PCR reads were re-called with MiXCR into one record per CDR3 protein. Among 500,000 to 600,000 distinct CDR3 sequences listed, around 44% were seen once. The sequenced sample was blood. These receptor sequences come from a girl under 18 with multiple sclerosis. Each CDR3 is given with its conserved first and last residue.

j_call | v_call | cdr3_aa
NA | TRBV7-2 | CASSRPRGGVEETQYF
TRBJ1-2 | TRBV12-3/TRBV12-4 | CASSRRTAGGYTF
TRBJ2-5 | TRBV7-8 | CASSLAPIQGLAEQETQYF
TRBJ1-1 | TRBV5-1 | CASGDRLNTEAFF
TRBJ1-6 | TRBV5-1 | CASSLVATEAYNSPLHF
TRBJ1-2 | TRBV7-2 | CASSLENRVSNYGYTF
TRBJ2-3 | TRBV10-3 | CAISEAAPSDTQYF
TRBJ2-1 | TRBV4-1 | CASSQDHREGNEQFF
TRBJ1-1 | TRBV27 | CASSFQGQAGNTEAFF
TRBJ2-1 | TRBV5-1 | CASSSDGGSYNEQFF
TRBJ1-4 | TRBV6-5 | CASSQQGWGEKLFF
TRBJ1-2 | TRBV29-1 | CSVEATISGYTF
TRBJ2-1 | TRBV29-1 | CSVVGPAGQSWNEQFF
TRBJ2-1 | TRBV7-2 | CASSRRRDEQFF
TRBJ2-1 | TRBV7-2 | CASSLGWGVYNEQFF
TRBJ1-2 | TRBV7-2 | CASSLVLGGNYGYTF
TRBJ1-2 | TRBV5-1 | CASSLEAQRSYGYTF
TRBJ1-5 | TRBV6-6 | CASRENRQPQHF
TRBJ2-3 | TRBV5-1 | CASSNVDRTDTQYF
TRBJ2-1 | TRBV28 | CASSLRTGGNEQFF
TRBJ1-2 | TRBV6-4 | CASSDGRGSYGYTF
TRBJ2-7 | TRBV5-1 | CASSLGQGANYEQYF
TRBJ1-2 | TRBV27 | CASSLSGRGLYGYTF
TRBJ2-1 | TRBV20-1 | CSARDEGLAGRSSYNEQFF
TRBJ2-7 | TRBV2 | CASSEGTRGSYEQYF
NA | TRBV7-8 | CASSPRDRGLEQYF
TRBJ2-5 | TRBV5-1 | CASSLGSGSGETQYF
TRBJ2-7 | TRBV5-1 | CASSLRRLSYEQYF
TRBJ1-5 | TRBV27 | CASSSGQDSNQPQHF
TRBJ2-1 | TRBV10-3 | CAISESAGGEQFF
TRBJ2-5 | TRBV14 | CASRKTASQETQYF
TRBJ1-2 | TRBV5-1 | CASSLKGTGGDGYTF
TRBJ2-3 | TRBV18 | CASSHPDTQYF
TRBJ2-7 | TRBV12-3/TRBV12-4 | CASILTGSYEQYF
TRBJ2-1 | TRBV12-3/TRBV12-4 | CASSLAGKNEQFF
TRBJ1-5 | TRBV2 | CASRGQFSNQPQHF
TRBJ1-2 | TRBV6-6 | CASSYSDREELGYTF
TRBJ2-3 | TRBV27 | CASSLEGRDTQYF
TRBJ2-5 | TRBV7-9 | CASSFRTSGLETQYF
TRBJ1-5 | TRBV20-1 | CSAHKKGNQPQHF